The subject of this entry is one TCR beta chain. Its antigen is not identified. V was pared by 2 bases and J by 6 bases, with 10 bases between. The CDR3 length is 13 residues. CDR1 is KGHSH, CDR2 LQKENI, per germline. The sample originates from a study of cytomegalovirus exposure and HLA in healthy donors. Whole-study findings and limits: Some V segments, including TRBV6-2 and TRBV6-3, were excluded as indistinguishable. Presence/absence analyses assumed roughly uniform sequencing depth across donors. Clonal expansion, a later analysis showed, was greater in HLA-associated TCR beta chains than in equally common others.

Amplification used 60 Vbeta primers and 13 Jbeta primers. Generated by immunoSEQ multiplex PCR, the TCRdb table keeps only in-frame clones and is missing some. The repertoire has roughly 150,000 clones, 70% to 90% of them found once; the top ten carry about 2.1%. The sequencing input was PBMCs. This chain joins TRBV18 and TRBJ1-2, with D unclear. This receptor was taken from a woman under 30 in good health and CMV-seronegative. Here the CDR3 reads CASSPAARDGYTF. Written as DNA, the CDR3 is TGTGCCAGCTCACCAGCAGCGCGGGATGGCTACACCTTC.